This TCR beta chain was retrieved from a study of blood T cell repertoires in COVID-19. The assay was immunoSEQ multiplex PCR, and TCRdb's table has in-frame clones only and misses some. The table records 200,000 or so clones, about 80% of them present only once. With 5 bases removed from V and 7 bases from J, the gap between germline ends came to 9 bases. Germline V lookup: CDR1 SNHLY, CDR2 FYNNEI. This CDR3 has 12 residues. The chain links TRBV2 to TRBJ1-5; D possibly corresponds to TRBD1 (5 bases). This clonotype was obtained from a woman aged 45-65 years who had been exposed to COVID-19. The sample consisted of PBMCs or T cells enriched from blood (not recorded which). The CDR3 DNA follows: TGTGCCAGCAGTTCAGGGCACCAGCCCCAGCATTTT. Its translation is CASSSGHQPQHF.